This T cell receptor beta chain was obtained from a study of T cell repertoires in cytomegalovirus infection. Comment on this clonotype: Its antigen is undetermined.

TCRdb redid the calling of the reads with MiXCR, one entry per CDR3 protein. Of about 310,000 distinct CDR3 sequences listed, 20% to 25% are singletons. General study results and limits: Carriage of CMV together with the relevant HLA was identifiable through cumulative public TCR beta family frequency.

The germline V gene has CDR1 SGHTA and CDR2 FQGNSA. V was trimmed by 3 bases and J by 8 bases, leaving 16 bases between them. The CDR3 length is 14 residues. This chain links TRBV7-2 with TRBJ2-5; D not certain. This TCR was recovered from a human donor in good health (CMV status not recorded). Some clones in this sample may be carry-over from other donors' samples. Source: cultured PBMCs, taken from culture after CMV antigen stimulation. CDR3 nucleotides: TGTGCCAGCAGCTTCGACACATACCCTGACACCCAGTACTTC. It encodes CASSFDTYPDTQYF.